This entry concerns a single TCR beta chain. This record belongs to a study of cytomegalovirus exposure and HLA in healthy donors. Study as a whole: Early released data had 65 million to 100 million unique TCRs, all coming from HLA-typed donors.

The PCR employed 60 Vbeta primers together with 13 Jbeta primers. The protocol was immunoSEQ multiplex PCR, while the TCRdb copy is restricted to in-frame clones and leaves out a portion. The data show 150,000 or so clones, with 80% seen just once and roughly 5.5% held by the top ten. The V gene end was trimmed by 3 bases and the J gene end by 4 bases; junction bases not matched to a gene: 8. The CDR3 covers 15 residues. Germline V gene lookup returns CDR1 SGHRS and CDR2 YFSETQ. The sequence was obtained from a woman between 35 and 50 years old in good health and CMV-seropositive. Sequencing input: PBMCs. This chain joins TRBV5-1 and TRBJ2-7; 9 bases line up with TRBD1. The CDR3 here is CASSSTDRGRYEQYF. For the CDR3, the DNA is TGCGCCAGCAGCTCGACGGACAGGGGACGATACGAGCAGTACTTC.